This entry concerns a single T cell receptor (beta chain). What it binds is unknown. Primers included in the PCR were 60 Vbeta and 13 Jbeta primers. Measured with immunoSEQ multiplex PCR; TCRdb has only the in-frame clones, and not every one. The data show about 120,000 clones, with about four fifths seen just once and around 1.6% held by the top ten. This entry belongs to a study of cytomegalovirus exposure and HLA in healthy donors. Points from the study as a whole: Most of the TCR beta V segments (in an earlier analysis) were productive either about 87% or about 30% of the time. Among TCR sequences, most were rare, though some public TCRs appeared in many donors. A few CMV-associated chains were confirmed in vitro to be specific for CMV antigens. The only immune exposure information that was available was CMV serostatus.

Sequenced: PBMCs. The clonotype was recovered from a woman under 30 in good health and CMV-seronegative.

The CDR3 protein is CASSQGQGVQSMNTGELFF. Written as DNA, the CDR3 is TGTGCCAGCAGCCAGGGACAGGGGGTACAATCAATGAACACCGGGGAGCTGTTTTTT. The rearrangement uses TRBV7-8 and TRBJ2-2; 11 bases map to TRBD1. Germline V gene lookup returns CDR1 SGHVS and CDR2 FQNEAQ. The CDR3 covers 19 residues. J lost 1 base, V lost 5 bases, and 12 bases had no gene match.